These T cell receptor beta chains were read from a single sample in a study of cytomegalovirus exposure and HLA in healthy donors. Sequenced by immunoSEQ multiplex PCR; TCRdb stores in-frame clones only, minus some. Of 250,000 to 300,000 clones listed, around four fifths are singletons. What was sequenced was PBMCs. The receptors come from a woman in her thirties or forties in good health and CMV-seropositive. Both conserved end residues are part of each CDR3. The order of the fields is V gene, J gene, D gene, clone size, CDR3 DNA, CDR3 protein. D genes are given only for firm matches. Rows may omit the clone size; those that give it use once, few, many or a size class.

TRBV6-1	TRBJ2-7	-	-	TGTGCCAGCAGCTTACCCCAGGGCGTCTCCTACGAGCAGTACTTC	CASSLPQGVSYEQYF
TRBV9	TRBJ2-3	TRBD2	-	TGTGCCAGCAGCTTTTCGCCTAGCGGGGCCACAGATACGCAGTATTTT	CASSFSPSGATDTQYF
TRBV7-9	TRBJ1-5	TRBD1	-	TGTGCCAGCAGCTTGGGGACAGATTTTGGCAATCAGCCCCAGCATTTT	CASSLGTDFGNQPQHF
TRBV5-1	TRBJ1-1	-	-	TGCGCCAGCAGCTTGGTTGAGGGACTGGCTGAAGCTTTCTTT	CASSLVEGLAEAFF
TRBV6-5	TRBJ2-7	TRBD1	-	TGTGCCAGCAGTTACTCGACGACAGGGTTACCCTACGAGCAGTACTTC	CASSYSTTGLPYEQYF
TRBV28	TRBJ2-3	-	-	TGTGCCAGCAGTTCCCCCCCTTCGCAGTATTTT	CASSSPPSQYF
TRBV29-1	TRBJ1-1	TRBD1	few	TGCAGCGCCCCCCAGGGGGGAACTTTCTTT	CSAPQGGTFF
TRBV6-5	TRBJ2-2	TRBD1	-	TGTGCCAGCAGTTATGGACAGGTCACCGGGGAGCTGTTTTTT	CASSYGQVTGELFF
TRBV5-4	TRBJ2-5	TRBD2	once	TGTGCCAGCAACCTAGCGGGAGGGCCTGAGACCCAGTACTTC	CASNLAGGPETQYF
TRBV18	TRBJ1-1	TRBD1	-	TGTGCCAGCTCACCAAACCAGGGGGTTGGCACTGAAGCTTTCTTT	CASSPNQGVGTEAFF
TRBV27	TRBJ1-5	TRBD1	-	TGTGCCAGCAGCTCTCGTGGGACAGGGGGCGGCAATCAGCCCCAGCATTTT	CASSSRGTGGGNQPQHF
TRBV4-1	TRBJ2-2	-	-	TGCGCCAGCAGCCAAGATCCCAATACCGGGGAGCTGTTTTTT	CASSQDPNTGELFF
TRBV7-3	TRBJ2-5	-	few	TGTGCCAGCAGCTTGGGGGGGCCCCAAGAGACCCAGTACTTC	CASSLGGPQETQYF
TRBV27	TRBJ2-3	TRBD2	-	TGTGCCAGCAGATCAAGCGGGGGAGGGGGCACAGATACGCAGTATTTT	CASRSSGGGGTDTQYF
TRBV4-3	TRBJ2-1	-	once	TGCGCCAGCAGCAGGTACGGGAATGAGCAGTTCTTC	CASSRYGNEQFF
TRBV7-2	TRBJ2-7	TRBD2	-	TGTGCCAGCAGCTTCCTACTAGCGGGAGGGCCCTACGAGCAGTACTTC	CASSFLLAGGPYEQYF
TRBV5-1	TRBJ1-1	TRBD1	once	TGCGCCAGCAGCCCAGTCCCGAGACAGGGTAGAGCTTTCTTT	CASSPVPRQGRAFF
TRBV7-2	TRBJ1-1	-	-	TGTGCCAGCAGCTTAGAGGCAGGATTCACTGAAGCTTTCTTT	CASSLEAGFTEAFF
TRBV5-5	TRBJ2-2	TRBD1	-	TGTGCCAGCAGCTGGGACAGGAGACTGGGACACTCGACCGGGGAGCTGTTTTTT	CASSWDRRLGHSTGELFF
TRBV5-1	TRBJ2-1	TRBD2	-	TGCGCCAGCAGCTTGGGTTCTAGCGGGAGACTCTACAATGAGCAGTTCTTC	CASSLGSSGRLYNEQFF
TRBV7-2	TRBJ1-5	TRBD1	-	TGTGCCAGCAGCTCGGGACAGGCTATCAATCAGCCCCAGCATTTT	CASSSGQAINQPQHF
TRBV28	TRBJ1-5	TRBD1	-	TGTGCCAGCAGTTTTGGAGAGACAGGGTCTGGCAATCAGCCCCAGCATTTT	CASSFGETGSGNQPQHF
TRBV2	TRBJ2-1	TRBD2	-	TGTGCCAGCAGTGAAGGGGGATTCGCGGGAGGGCCTGTCGGTGAGCAGTTCTTC	CASSEGGFAGGPVGEQFF
TRBV28	TRBJ2-2	TRBD2	once	TGTGCCAGCAGTTTCGCGGGGGTGGCCAAGAACACCGGGGAGCTGTTTTTT	CASSFAGVAKNTGELFF
TRBV6-1	TRBJ2-3	TRBD2	-	TGTGCCAGCAGTGCAGGGGTAGCGGGATTTACAGATACGCAGTATTTT	CASSAGVAGFTDTQYF
TRBV11-3	TRBJ2-1	-	-	TGTGCCAGCAGCCCAGGGGTGTTTGAGGTCAATGAGCAGTTCTTC	CASSPGVFEVNEQFF
TRBV10-3	TRBJ1-1	-	-	TGTGCCATCACATCGGGGAAAAGGGCTGAAGCTTTCTTT	CAITSGKRAEAFF
TRBV14	TRBJ2-7	-	-	TGTGCCAGCAGCCAAGGATGGTCAGGATACTACGAGCAGTACTTC	CASSQGWSGYYEQYF
TRBV15	TRBJ1-3	-	once	TGTGCCACCAGCAGATACGCGGCCTCTGGAAACACCATATATTTT	CATSRYAASGNTIYF
TRBV9	TRBJ2-1	-	once	TGTGCCAGCAGCGAGACTAGTCAGACCTACAATGAGCAGTTCTTC	CASSETSQTYNEQFF
TRBV5-1	TRBJ1-6	-	-	TGCGCCAGCAGCCGTACAGGAGATAATTCACCCCTCCACTTT	CASSRTGDNSPLHF
TRBV7-9	TRBJ2-7	TRBD2	-	TGTTCCAGCAGCTCGACGGGAGGAGGGCTCTACGAGCAGTACTTC	CSSSSTGGGLYEQYF
TRBV7-9	TRBJ2-7	TRBD1	-	TGTGCCAGCAGCTCCCCAGGGGGTTGGTACGAGCAGTACTTC	CASSSPGGWYEQYF
TRBV7-9	TRBJ2-5	-	-	TGTGCCAGCAGCTCGGATGGACTCTCGCAAGAGACCCAGTACTTC	CASSSDGLSQETQYF
TRBV6-4	TRBJ1-1	-	-	TGTGCCAGCAGCACAGGGCAAGAGGGAGTAAGAGCTTTCTTT	CASSTGQEGVRAFF
TRBV7-8	TRBJ1-2	TRBD1	-	TGTGCCAGCAGCAAAAGGACAGGGAGTGACTACACCTTC	CASSKRTGSDYTF
TRBV27	TRBJ2-5	-	-	TGTGCCAGCAGTTTATCGGCGAGACTTCAAGAGACCCAGTACTTC	CASSLSARLQETQYF
TRBV5-1	TRBJ1-1	-	-	TGCGCCAGCAGCTTGGTGCCGACTTGGACTGAAGCTTTCTTT	CASSLVPTWTEAFF
TRBV30	TRBJ1-1	-	-	TGTGCCTGGAGGTTACCTGGGGGGTACACTGAAGCTTTCTTT	CAWRLPGGYTEAFF
TRBV4-3	TRBJ1-2	TRBD1	-	TGCGCCAGCAGCCAAGAGGGACAGGGTCTCTATGGCTACACCTTC	CASSQEGQGLYGYTF
TRBV4-2	TRBJ2-3	-	-	TGTGCCAGCAGCCAAGATAGCCGTGCAGATACGCAGTATTTT	CASSQDSRADTQYF
TRBV9	TRBJ1-1	TRBD1	-	TGTGCCAGCAGCCCCGAGGACAGGGCTGATGGCACTGAAGCTTTCTTT	CASSPEDRADGTEAFF
TRBV2	TRBJ1-6	-	-	TGTGCCAGCACGGGAGAAAGGGAATCACCCCTCCACTTT	CASTGERESPLHF
TRBV7-2	TRBJ2-5	-	-	TGTGCCAGCAGCTTAAGCAAGACCCAGTACTTC	CASSLSKTQYF
TRBV11-3	TRBJ2-5	TRBD1	-	TGTGCCAGCAGCTTATTGGGACAGGGGGCAGAGACCCAGTACTTC	CASSLLGQGAETQYF
TRBV30	TRBJ1-6	TRBD1	-	TGTGCCTGGAGTGTTGCAGGGGGCTATAATTCACCCCTCCACTTT	CAWSVAGGYNSPLHF